This entry lists 9 T cell receptor beta chains sequenced from one sample in a study of PD-1 blockade in mismatch repair-deficient tumors. Profiled with immunoSEQ multiplex PCR; TCRdb holds only in-frame clones, not every one. This sample has about 100,000 clones, with 82% found just once. The sample consisted of peripheral blood, taken approximately 35 weeks after starting pembrolizumab. The receptors here all came from an adult with mismatch repair-deficient cancer.

V is TRBV6-1 and J is TRBJ2-7; D is undetermined. The CDR3 contains 13 residues. Germline V gives CDR1 MNHNS, CDR2 SASEGT. V was pared by 4 bases and J by 0 bases, with 7 bases between. CDR3 sequence reads: CASSVPNSYEQYF. The DNA of the CDR3 is TGTGCCAGCAGTGTACCGAACTCCTACGAGCAGTACTTC.

V usage is TRBV5-1 and J usage is TRBJ2-5; D may be TRBD1 or TRBD2 (5 bases each). The germline V gene encodes CDR1 SGHRS and CDR2 YFSETQ. The CDR3 runs to 15 residues. V was shortened by 1 base and J by 5 bases, with 15 bases between the two germline ends. CDR3 nucleotides: TGCGCCAGCAGCTTGTATGGGGCTAGCCGCGAGACCCAGTACTTC. It specifies CASSLYGASRETQYF.

The chain links TRBV9 to TRBJ1-5, with 9 bases fitting TRBD1. CDR3 length: 15 amino acids. The V gene's germline CDR1 is SGDLS and CDR2 YYNGEE. Trimming cost V 2 bases and J 3 bases; bases outside gene matches: 3. The CDR3 here is CASSVGTGPNQPQHF. The CDR3 coding sequence is TGTGCCAGCAGCGTCGGGACAGGGCCCAATCAGCCCCAGCATTTT.

V is TRBV6-1 and J is TRBJ2-1, with unresolved D. CDR3 size: 15 residues. Germline lookup yields CDR1 MNHNS and CDR2 SASEGT. Trimming pared 2 bases from V and 0 bases from J, leaving 8 bases between. CDR3 coding DNA: TGTGCCAGCAGTGAAAGGCGGAGCTCCTACAATGAGCAGTTCTTC. It codes for CASSERRSSYNEQFF.

The rearrangement links TRBV29-1 to TRBJ1-1; D uncertain. This CDR3 has 12 residues. Germline V gene sequence: CDR1 SQVTM, CDR2 ANQGSEA. V was shortened by 6 bases and J by 1 base, with 9 bases between the two germline ends. The CDR3 nucleotides read TGCAGCGTGCCCTCGGGGAACACTGAAGCTTTCTTT. Translation gives CSVPSGNTEAFF.

The chain joins TRBV11-2 to TRBJ1-2; TRBD1 agrees at 9 bases. This CDR3 spans 16 amino acids. The germline V gene has CDR1 SGHAT and CDR2 FQNNGV. J gave up 6 bases and V 1 base, and 9 bases lay outside the gene matches. The CDR3 loop reads CASSLVAGQGWDGYTF. In nucleotides, the CDR3 is TGTGCCAGCAGCTTAGTAGCCGGACAGGGGTGGGATGGCTACACCTTC.

The CDR3 coding sequence is TGTGCCAGCAGCTCCGGGACTAGCTCCTACAATGAGCAGTTCTTC. Translated, it gives CASSSGTSSYNEQFF. V is TRBV7-2 and J is TRBJ2-1, with 8 bases fitting TRBD2. The V gene's germline CDR1 is SGHTA and CDR2 FQGNSA. J lost 0 bases, V lost 4 bases, and 2 bases had no gene match. CDR3 length: 15 residues.

The chain links TRBV19 to TRBJ2-3; 9 positions match TRBD2. The CDR3 loop spans 16 amino acids. V trimming: 4 bases; J trimming: 3 bases; junction bases outside the gene matches: 8. From germline, CDR1 is LNHDA and CDR2 SQIVND (reference sequence). The CDR3 DNA reads TGTGCCAGTAGTAAAAAGCGGGAGGAGGGAACAGATACGCAGTATTTT. This encodes CASSKKREEGTDTQYF.

This clone was detected only once. V gene TRBV27 combines with J gene TRBJ2-7; 8 bases agree with TRBD2. The germline CDR1 and CDR2 sequences are MNHEY and SMNVEV (reference sequence). Trimming at V came to 0 bases and at J to 3 bases, leaving 1 base not matched to a gene. The CDR3 sequence is 14 residues long. CDR3 coding DNA: TGTGCCAGCAGTTTATCGGGACTAGTCTACGAGCAGTACTTC. It is translated as CASSLSGLVYEQYF.